This entry lists 30 T cell receptor beta chains sequenced from one sample in a study of T cell repertoires in ileal Crohn's disease. Time point: neoterminal ileum biopsy at postoperative endoscopy, about 6 months after surgery. Data came from immunoSEQ multiplex PCR; TCRdb stores just in-frame clones and leaves some out. The sample yields 55,000 to 65,000 clones, 85% to 90% seen once. The material sequenced was ileal tissue. These receptors all come from an adult with Crohn's disease.

This sequence joins TRBV19 and TRBJ1-1; D is unclear. The CDR3 has 11 residues. Germline assignment: CDR1 LNHDA and CDR2 SQIVND (reference sequence). Trimming left V 3 bases short and J 8 bases short, with 7 bases between. This CDR3 reads CASSIEQEAFF. In DNA form, the CDR3 reads TGTGCCAGTAGTATTGAACAGGAAGCTTTCTTT. Complete variable domain (other parts from reference TRBV19 and TRBJ1-1): DGGITQSPKYLFRKEGQNVTLSCEQNLNHDAMYWYRQDPGQGLRLIYYSQIVNDFQKGDIAEGYSVSREKKESFPLTVTSAQKNPTAFYLCASSIEQEAFFGQGTRLTVV.

The chain links TRBV6-5 to TRBJ1-2; TRBD1 might be the D (5 bases). Germline CDR1 and CDR2: MNHEY and SVGAGI. The CDR3 covers 14 residues. V was shortened by 6 bases and J by 3 bases, with 14 bases between the two germline ends. CDR3 coding DNA: TGTGCCAGCAGGGAATATAGGGGCTACTATGGCTACACCTTC. Amino acid sequence: CASREYRGYYGYTF.

The chain's CDR3 is CASSLISEAFF. The CDR3 region has the DNA TGTGCCAGCAGCTTAATCTCTGAAGCTTTCTTT. This rearrangement joins TRBV7-2 to TRBJ1-1; D unclear. Germline values: CDR1 SGHTA, CDR2 FQGNSA. This CDR3 is 11 amino acids long. Deletions cut 2 bases from V and 6 bases from J, with 4 bases between.

The chain recombines TRBV4-3 with TRBJ1-2, with TRBD1 as a possible D gene (5 bases). CDR3 length: 14 residues. V was cut by 4 bases and J by 8 bases, with 17 bases left in between. CDR1 and CDR2 from the germline V gene are LGHNA and YSLEER. The DNA for the CDR3 is TGCGCCAGCAGCCCTAACCAGGGTCCGGAAGGCTACACCTTC. It is translated as CASSPNQGPEGYTF.

The J gene is TRBJ2-1, the V gene TRBV28, with 8 bases aligning to TRBD1. The CDR3 runs to 17 residues. J was trimmed by 0 bases and V by 4 bases; bases with no gene match: 8. Germline CDR1 and CDR2: MDHEN and SYDVKM. CDR3 amino acids: CASSSLGQGSSYNEQFF. The CDR3 DNA follows: TGTGCCAGCAGTTCCCTAGGACAGGGTAGCTCCTACAATGAGCAGTTCTTC. Together with reference TRBV28 and TRBJ2-1, the CDR3 gives the full variable domain: DVKVTQSSRYLVKRTGEKVFLECVQDMDHENMFWYRQDPGLGLRLIYFSYDVKMKEKGDIPEGYSVSREKKERFSLILESASTNQTSMYLCASSSLGQGSSYNEQFFGPGTRLTVL.

The chain recombines TRBV5-5 with TRBJ1-2; TRBD1 might be the D (5 bases). Germline CDR1 is SGHKS and CDR2 is YYEKEE (reference sequence). The CDR3 sequence is 13 residues long. The V end was cut by 7 bases, the J end by 0 bases, with 10 bases between. The CDR3 spells CASSMTANYGYTF. In nucleotides, the CDR3 is TGTGCCAGCTCAATGACAGCTAACTATGGCTACACCTTC.

The V call is TRBV7-6, the J call TRBJ1-3; 7 positions match TRBD1. V was clipped by 2 bases and J by 4 bases; unmatched bases: 20. CDR1 is SGHVS, CDR2 FNYEAQ, per germline. This CDR3 spans 20 amino acids. The CDR3 region has the DNA TGTGCCAGCAGCTTATATCTCGGGACAGAAAGACCAAGGGCGGGAAACACCATATATTTT. This codes for CASSLYLGTERPRAGNTIYF.

The genes are TRBV4-1 and TRBJ2-3; maybe TRBD1 (6 bases). Germline V gene lookup returns CDR1 MGHRA and CDR2 YSYEKL. CDR3 size: 13 residues. The V end lost 6 bases, the J end lost 2 bases, and 9 bases lay between the germline ends. The CDR3, as DNA: TGCGCCAGCAGAGGACAGAACACAGATACGCAGTATTTT. This codes for CASRGQNTDTQYF.

This clone was recorded a few times. The rearrangement links TRBV4-2 to TRBJ2-7; no clear D gene. This CDR3 is 12 amino acids long. The V gene's germline CDR1 is LGHNA and CDR2 YNFKEQ. The V and J ends lost 1 base and 2 bases respectively, with 3 bases between them. The CDR3 coding sequence is TGTGCCAGCAGCCAAGGAGCCTACGAGCAGTACTTC. This codes for CASSQGAYEQYF.

This clone was detected a few times. The chain links TRBV28 to TRBJ1-1, with D possibly being TRBD1 (6 bases). Trimming stripped 5 bases from V and 1 base from J, with 11 bases between. The CDR3 length is 14 residues. Germline V gene sequence: CDR1 MDHEN, CDR2 SYDVKM. Written as DNA, the CDR3 is TGTGCCAGCAGTCCCGCGGGGGCGAACACTGAAGCTTTCTTT. It is translated as CASSPAGANTEAFF.

V usage is TRBV5-6 and J usage is TRBJ1-1, with 7 positions matching TRBD1. Germline V gene lookup returns CDR1 SGHDT and CDR2 YYEEEE. CDR3 size: 15 residues. The trim removed 2 bases at V and 1 base at J, leaving 5 bases unmatched. CDR3 sequence: CASSFSDRRNTEAFF. The CDR3 DNA is TGTGCCAGCAGCTTTTCGGACAGGAGGAACACTGAAGCTTTCTTT.

The V and J genes are TRBV10-2 and TRBJ2-3; 7 nucleotides align to TRBD2. Germline trimming cut 6 bases from V and 0 bases from J; bases unmatched to any gene: 6. The CDR3 loop spans 15 amino acids. Per the germline V gene, CDR1 is WSHSY and CDR2 is SAAADI. The CDR3 region is CASSNQAGSTDTQYF. For the CDR3, the DNA is TGCGCCAGCAGCAATCAAGCGGGGAGCACAGATACGCAGTATTTT.

The J gene is TRBJ1-2, the V gene TRBV27, with 12 bases lining up with TRBD1. CDR1 and CDR2 from the germline V gene are MNHEY and SMNVEV (reference sequence). This CDR3 region has 14 residues. V shed 8 bases and J 7 bases; nucleotides not matched to a gene: 8. The CDR3 here is CASGFGTGGSGYTF. CDR3 nucleotide sequence: TGTGCCAGCGGGTTCGGGACAGGGGGCTCTGGCTACACCTTC.

V usage is TRBV29-1 and J usage is TRBJ2-5; weak D call: TRBD2 (6 bases). Germline-derived CDR1 and CDR2 are SQVTM and ANQGSEA. The CDR3 contains 15 residues. V was trimmed by 5 bases and J by 4 bases, leaving 20 bases between them. The CDR3 loop is CSVIAPGLKGETQYF. In DNA, the CDR3 is TGCAGCGTTATTGCCCCGGGACTTAAGGGAGAGACCCAGTACTTC.

This rearrangement joins TRBV19 to TRBJ1-5, with unresolved D. Trimming removed 1 base at V and 3 bases at J, with 13 bases between. CDR1 is LNHDA, CDR2 SQIVND, per germline (reference sequence). The CDR3 has 16 amino acids. The CDR3 coding sequence is TGTGCCAGTAGTATAGCCCCCCAAGCCCCCAATCAGCCCCAGCATTTT. As protein: CASSIAPQAPNQPQHF. The full variable domain, rest sourced from reference TRBV19 and TRBJ1-5, is DGGITQSPKYLFRKEGQNVTLSCEQNLNHDAMYWYRQDPGQGLRLIYYSQIVNDFQKGDIAEGYSVSREKKESFPLTVTSAQKNPTAFYLCASSIAPQAPNQPQHFGDGTRLSIL.

The rearrangement links TRBV16 to TRBJ1-2, with 9 positions matching TRBD1. Germline V lookup: CDR1 KGHSY, CDR2 FQNENV. This CDR3 has 14 residues. Losses at the gene ends were 2 bases for V and 7 bases for J; bases not matched to a gene: 5. The CDR3 reads CASSQITGGGGYTF. The CDR3 nucleotides are TGTGCCAGCAGCCAAATAACAGGGGGCGGTGGCTACACCTTC.

The V gene is TRBV10-1, the J gene TRBJ2-1, with 9 bases matching TRBD1. V lost 11 bases and J lost 8; bases outside the gene matches: 13. CDR3 length: 14 amino acids. Germline-derived CDR1 and CDR2 are WNHNN and SYGVQD (reference sequence). The CDR3 region has the DNA TGCGCCTGTAGGTTCGGGACAGGGTCGGATGAGCAGTTCTTC. It specifies CACRFGTGSDEQFF.

This clone is a singleton in its sample. This rearrangement joins TRBV6-1 to TRBJ1-3; D not certain. Trimming stripped 1 base from V and 0 bases from J, with 10 bases between. Germline CDR1 is MNHNS and CDR2 is SASEGT. The CDR3 is 16 residues long. The CDR3 is CASSEDVSGSGNTIYF. In DNA, the CDR3 is TGTGCCAGCAGTGAAGATGTCTCGGGCTCTGGAAACACCATATATTTT.

V gene TRBV2 combines with J gene TRBJ2-5; D remains ambiguous. Trimming stripped 0 bases from V and 2 bases from J, with 10 bases between. Germline assignment: CDR1 SNHLY and CDR2 FYNNEI. This CDR3 has 15 amino acids. The CDR3 protein is CASSEARSRQETQYF. The CDR3 DNA reads as TGTGCCAGCAGTGAAGCGCGTTCTCGTCAAGAGACCCAGTACTTC.

The chain carries TRBV5-1 and TRBJ2-3, with 8 bases that match TRBD2. The CDR3 is 17 residues long. V gave up 4 bases and J gave up 2 bases; unmatched junction bases: 12. Germline-derived CDR1 and CDR2 are SGHRS and YFSETQ. This chain's CDR3 is CASSPGLAYDTTDTQYF. The CDR3 DNA is TGCGCCAGCAGCCCCGGACTAGCATACGATACCACAGATACGCAGTATTTT.

Note on this clone: This sample includes further DNA sequences coding for the same CDR3. This chain uses TRBV6-5 with TRBJ1-2; D perhaps matches TRBD1 (5 bases). V lost 2 bases and J lost 4, with 8 bases in between. CDR1 MNHEY and CDR2 SVGAGI come from the germline V gene. The CDR3 covers 13 residues. The chain's CDR3 is CASSYRQGYGYTF. DNA of the CDR3: TGTGCCAGCAGTTACCGCCAGGGCTATGGCTACACCTTC.

J is TRBJ1-1 and V is TRBV11-2; maybe TRBD1 (6 bases). Per the germline V gene, CDR1 is SGHAT and CDR2 is FQNNGV. The CDR3 runs to 13 residues. The germline V and J ends were trimmed by 7 bases and 1 base, with 10 bases remaining between them. The CDR3 loop is CASKDSRNTEAFF. The CDR3 nucleotides read TGTGCCAGCAAGGACAGTAGGAACACTGAAGCTTTCTTT.

The genes are TRBV5-1 and TRBJ1-2, with unresolved D. The CDR3 has 13 amino acids. The V end was cut by 5 bases, the J end by 5 bases, with 13 bases between. Germline CDR1 is SGHRS and CDR2 is YFSETQ. CDR3 region: CASRRHTDYGYTF. CDR3 DNA: TGCGCCAGCAGGAGACACACCGATTATGGCTACACCTTC.

The V and J genes are TRBV28 and TRBJ1-1; D remains ambiguous. Germline CDR1 MDHEN, CDR2 SYDVKM. The CDR3 extends over 12 amino acids. The V gene lost 8 bases and the J gene lost 5 bases, with 12 bases spanning the gap. The DNA of the CDR3 is TGTGCCAGCGAGGTCGCGGGAACTGAAGCTTTCTTT. This translates into CASEVAGTEAFF.

V usage is TRBV7-9 and J usage is TRBJ2-1; possible D gene TRBD2, 5 bases. V gave up 5 bases and J gave up 8 bases, with 25 bases separating them. The germline V gene encodes CDR1 SEHNR and CDR2 FQNEAQ (reference sequence). CDR3 size: 17 residues. As DNA, the CDR3 is TGTGCCAGCAGCCCTACAACCGGGCAAGCGGAGAGATATGAGCAGTTCTTC. It yields the protein CASSPTTGQAERYEQFF. Supplemented by reference TRBV7-9 and TRBJ2-1, the full variable domain reads DTGVSQNPRHKITKRGQNVTFRCDPISEHNRLYWYRQTLGQGPEFLTYFQNEAQLEKSRLLSDRFSAERPKGSFSTLEIQRTEQGDSAMYLCASSPTTGQAERYEQFFGPGTRLTVL.

The rearrangement joins TRBV15 to TRBJ2-1; 7 bases are a match to TRBD2. The ends lost 4 bases at V and 5 bases at J; junction bases unmatched: 8. Germline CDR1 LNHNV, CDR2 YYDKDF (reference sequence). The CDR3 has 15 amino acids. The CDR3 spells CATSIPGGTHNEQFF. DNA of the CDR3: TGTGCCACCAGCATACCGGGGGGAACTCACAATGAGCAGTTCTTC.

The chain employs TRBV5-5 and TRBJ2-2; TRBD1 agrees at 7 bases. Per germline, CDR1 SGHKS and CDR2 YYEKEE (reference sequence). This CDR3 region has 16 residues. V dropped 4 bases and J dropped 0; count of bases not matched to a gene: 6. CDR3 in DNA: TGTGCCAGCAGCCCAGCAGGGGGTTCGAACACCGGGGAGCTGTTTTTT. Translation gives CASSPAGGSNTGELFF.

This sequence joins TRBV6-1 and TRBJ2-3; D unresolved. With 6 bases removed from V and 3 bases from J, the gap between germline ends came to 10 bases. The CDR3 runs 13 residues. The germline V gene has CDR1 MNHNS and CDR2 SASEGT. This CDR3 is CASRILVTDTQYF. In DNA, the CDR3 is TGTGCCAGCAGGATTCTAGTAACAGATACGCAGTATTTT.

V usage is TRBV5-4 and J usage is TRBJ1-1; 7 bases match TRBD1. With 4 bases clipped from V and 5 bases from J, the junction kept 8 bases outside the gene matches. The CDR3 has 14 residues. The V gene's germline CDR1 is SGHNT and CDR2 YYREEE (reference sequence). CDR3 sequence (DNA): TGTGCCAGCAGCCTAGACAGGGAGTTAACTGAAGCTTTCTTT. Translating it yields CASSLDRELTEAFF.

J is TRBJ2-2 and V is TRBV30; D perhaps matches TRBD1 (5 bases). V lost 4 bases and J 2 bases, leaving 8 bases between the germline ends. From germline, CDR1 is GTSNPN and CDR2 SVGIG (reference sequence). The CDR3 consists of 13 residues. The CDR3 DNA sequence: TGTGCCTGGAATCAGGGAAACACCGGGGAGCTGTTTTTT. Translation gives CAWNQGNTGELFF.